Listed here are 22 T cell receptor beta chains from one sample, sequenced in a study of human T cells and chemical hapten exposure. Stated time point: patch test 2, 6 weeks after DPC sensitization. The treatment: therapeutic diphenylcyclopropenone sensitization with weekly scalp DPC. TCRdb recomputed calls from the RACE reads with MiXCR, one row per CDR3 protein. This repertoire shows about 350,000 distinct CDR3 sequences, more than 5% found once; its top ten account for more than 5.5%. Sample: whole blood, taken in connection with sensitization to the hapten diphenylcyclopropenone (DPC). Receptors originate from a woman younger than 35 with alopecia areata. Some clones in this sample may be carry-over from other donors' samples.

In its sample, this clonotype was seen many times. The rearrangement links TRBV4-2 to TRBJ1-2; 9 nucleotides align to TRBD1. Germline V gene lookup returns CDR1 LGHNA and CDR2 YNFKEQ. V lost 1 base to trimming and J lost 3 bases; unmatched junction nucleotides: 12. This CDR3 has 18 residues. In DNA, the CDR3 is TGTGCCAGCAGCCAAGCGGTGCCCGTACAGGGGGCCGACTATGGCTACACCTTC. Residues: CASSQAVPVQGADYGYTF.

The chain couples TRBV20-1 to TRBJ1-2; D is uncertain. CDR1 is DFQATT, CDR2 SNEGSKA, per germline (reference sequence). V lost 6 bases to trimming and J lost 2 bases, with 13 bases between them. This CDR3 spans 13 amino acids. In DNA form, the CDR3 reads TGCAGTGCCTCATCGGCAGACAACTATGGCTACACCTTC. Translation gives CSASSADNYGYTF.

This clonotype was seen ten or more times. The rearrangement joins TRBV4-1 to TRBJ2-5; TRBD2 is a possible D gene (6 bases). Germline-derived CDR1 and CDR2 are MGHRA and YSYEKL. The length of the CDR3 is 15 residues. V lost 0 bases, J lost 1 base, and 9 bases lay in between. CDR3 sequence reads: CASSQDRGTQETQYF. Here the CDR3 DNA reads TGCGCCAGCAGCCAAGATCGCGGGACCCAAGAGACCCAGTACTTC.

V usage is TRBV4-3 and J usage is TRBJ2-5; 10 nucleotides agree with TRBD2. Germline assignment: CDR1 LGHNA and CDR2 YSLEER. The CDR3 has 16 residues. The trim removed 0 bases at V and 4 bases at J, leaving 5 bases unmatched. The CDR3 reads CASSQDPTSGAETQYF. The CDR3 nucleotides are TGCGCCAGCAGCCAAGACCCTACTAGCGGGGCAGAGACCCAGTACTTC.

This clonotype has just a few counts. The V gene is TRBV29-1, the J gene TRBJ1-1; D is uncertain. The CDR3 consists of 13 residues. V was clipped by 5 bases and J by 4 bases, with 14 bases between them. Germline V gene sequence: CDR1 SQVTM, CDR2 ANQGSEA. CDR3 loop: CSVMGRFLTEAFF. The CDR3 region has the DNA TGCAGCGTTATGGGTCGATTTCTCACTGAAGCTTTCTTT.

This clonotype was detected a few times. The genes are TRBV21-1 and TRBJ2-3; no check of the table's D call, TRBD2, against the DNA was made. TRBV21-1 is described as a pseudogene. This CDR3 spans 17 amino acids. The CDR3 nucleotides are TGTGCCAGCAGCAAAGGGGGAGGTGAGCCCAGCACAGATACGCAGTATTTT. This encodes CASSKGGGEPSTDTQYF.

This clonotype was detected ten times or more. The chain links TRBV7-9 to TRBJ1-4, with unresolved D. The V gene's germline CDR1 is SEHNR and CDR2 FQNEAQ (reference sequence). This CDR3 is built from 14 residues. The V and J ends lost 7 bases and 7 bases respectively, with 16 bases between them. The DNA for the CDR3 is TGTGCCAGCAACCTCCCGGGGTCGGGTGAAAAACTGTTTTTT. It codes for CASNLPGSGEKLFF.

This clonotype appeared many times. The chain is built from TRBV5-5 and TRBJ1-4; 7 nucleotides agree with TRBD1. V shed 4 bases, J shed 8 bases, and the junction held 8 bases outside the gene matches. The CDR3 runs 14 residues. Germline V gives CDR1 SGHKS, CDR2 YYEKEE (reference sequence). The CDR3 spells CASSPGTEAEKLFF. For the CDR3, the DNA is TGTGCCAGCAGCCCTGGGACAGAAGCAGAAAAACTGTTTTTT.

In its sample, this clonotype was seen many times. This chain links TRBV29-1 with TRBJ1-4; 9 bases agree with TRBD1. The CDR3 runs 13 residues. The V gene's germline CDR1 is SQVTM and CDR2 ANQGSEA. V lost 6 bases to trimming and J lost 7 bases; unmatched junction nucleotides: 6. In nucleotides, the CDR3 is TGCAGCGTGGGACAGGGCGGAGGTGAAAAACTGTTTTTT. Residues: CSVGQGGGEKLFF.

This clonotype was counted between two and nine times. The chain couples TRBV5-5 to TRBJ1-1, with unresolved D. Deletions cut 5 bases from V and 0 bases from J, with 11 bases between. Germline V gene data show CDR1 as SGHKS and CDR2 as YYEKEE (reference sequence). The CDR3 covers 14 residues. CDR3 nucleotide sequence: TGTGCCAGCAGAACCCACTCGATGAACACTGAAGCTTTCTTT. Translated, it gives CASRTHSMNTEAFF.

This sequence joins TRBV24-1 and TRBJ1-2, with D maybe TRBD1 (5 bases). Germline V lookup: CDR1 KGHDR, CDR2 SFDVKD. The V and J ends lost 10 bases and 0 bases respectively, with 11 bases between them. This CDR3 has 13 amino acids. CDR3 sequence reads: CATSTESNYGYTF. The CDR3 DNA follows: TGTGCCACGTCGACAGAATCTAACTATGGCTACACCTTC.

There are a few counts of this clonotype. The chain recombines TRBV10-2 with TRBJ1-5; 9 bases match TRBD1. The CDR3 is 17 residues long. V shed 7 bases and J 0 bases; nucleotides not matched to a gene: 10. CDR1 is WSHSY, CDR2 SAAADI, per germline. CDR3 residues: CASTPGQGFRSNQPQHF. CDR3 DNA: TGCGCCAGCACCCCGGGACAGGGTTTTCGTAGCAATCAGCCCCAGCATTTT.

This clonotype has at least ten counts. The chain is built from TRBV20-1 and TRBJ2-3; D remains unclear. Deletions cut 3 bases from V and 2 bases from J, with 12 bases between. Per germline, CDR1 DFQATT and CDR2 SNEGSKA (reference sequence). The CDR3 contains 14 residues. CDR3 residues: CSARGQTSTDTQYF. Here the CDR3 DNA reads TGCAGTGCTAGGGGCCAGACATCCACAGATACGCAGTATTTT.

This clonotype was counted many times. The J gene is TRBJ1-5, the V gene TRBV12-3 or TRBV12-4; TRBD1 matches at 9 bases. Unmatched junction bases numbered 11, after V lost 5 bases and J lost 6 bases. The CDR3 runs to 16 residues. The CDR3, as DNA: TGTGCCAGCAGTCCCTGGACAGGGGCGCAACTTCAGCCCCAGCATTTT. It specifies CASSPWTGAQLQPQHF.

The V call is TRBV9, the J call TRBJ2-7, with 7 nucleotides matching TRBD1. CDR3 length equals 16 residues. Germline assignment: CDR1 SGDLS and CDR2 YYNGEE. V lost 3 bases to trimming and J lost 3 bases; unmatched junction nucleotides: 12. This CDR3 is CASSAGVLTGHYEQYF. CDR3 nucleotide sequence: TGTGCCAGCAGCGCCGGCGTATTGACAGGGCACTACGAGCAGTACTTC. The whole variable domain, remainder taken from reference TRBV9 and TRBJ2-7, is DSGVTQTPKHLITATGQRVTLRCSPRSGDLSVYWYQQSLDQGLQFLIQYYNGEERAKGNILERFSAQQFPDLHSELNLSSLELGDSALYFCASSAGVLTGHYEQYFGPGTRLTVT.

This clonotype was counted between two and nine times. V usage is TRBV20-1 and J usage is TRBJ1-5, with 10 positions matching TRBD1. The ends lost 3 bases at V and 6 bases at J; junction bases unmatched: 2. The CDR3 consists of 13 residues. CDR1 and CDR2 (germline): DFQATT, SNEGSKA (reference sequence). The CDR3 protein is CSARRQGAQPQHF. CDR3 sequence (DNA): TGCAGTGCTAGGCGACAGGGGGCTCAGCCCCAGCATTTT.

This sequence joins TRBV2 and TRBJ2-1, with 7 positions matching TRBD2. The germline CDR1 and CDR2 sequences are SNHLY and FYNNEI. The junction had 5 bases not matched to a gene; V was cut back by 5 bases and J by 1 base. CDR3 length equals 15 residues. CDR3 in DNA: TGTGCCAGCAGTAGGTCTAGCGGTTCCTACAATGAGCAGTTCTTC. Protein product: CASSRSSGSYNEQFF.

This clonotype was counted many times. The chain recombines TRBV7-2 with TRBJ2-3; D is ambiguous. Per germline, CDR1 SGHTA and CDR2 FQGNSA. The length of the CDR3 is 13 residues. V dropped 1 base and J dropped 2 bases, with 4 bases sitting between them. This chain's CDR3 is CASSLGATDTQYF. In DNA form, the CDR3 reads TGTGCCAGCAGCTTAGGGGCCACAGATACGCAGTATTTT.

Only a few counts were recorded for this clonotype. The chain links TRBV6-5 to TRBJ1-1, with a weak D call TRBD1 (5 bases). The CDR3 is 14 amino acids. The V gene lost 5 bases and the J gene lost 3 bases, with 13 bases spanning the gap. Germline V lookup: CDR1 MNHEY, CDR2 SVGAGI. The CDR3 coding sequence is TGTGCCAGCAGTCATTTTGGGGGAGACACTGAAGCTTTCTTT. Its protein product is CASSHFGGDTEAFF.

This clonotype appeared many times. This chain connects TRBV12-3 or TRBV12-4 to TRBJ1-1, with 8 bases matching TRBD1. J was trimmed by 10 bases and V by 4 bases; bases with no gene match: 2. This CDR3 spans 11 amino acids. CDR3 in amino acids: CASSYRGGAFF. The CDR3 DNA reads TGTGCCAGCAGTTACAGGGGGGGAGCTTTCTTT.

This clonotype was picked up many times. The gene calls are TRBV6-5 and TRBJ1-1; 9 positions agree with TRBD1. Germline CDR1 and CDR2: MNHEY and SVGAGI. With V trimmed by 0 bases and J by 4 bases, 6 bases remained unmatched. This CDR3 has 16 amino acids. The CDR3 DNA follows: TGTGCCAGCAGTTACTCGATAACAGGGGGCGTCACTGAAGCTTTCTTT. Translation gives CASSYSITGGVTEAFF.

This clonotype has only a few counts. V gene TRBV7-2 combines with J gene TRBJ1-6, with 7 bases aligning to TRBD1. The CDR3 has 20 amino acids. Germline values: CDR1 SGHTA, CDR2 FQGNSA. J was trimmed by 2 bases and V by 2 bases; bases with no gene match: 15. The CDR3 here is CASSLQSIGRGQPYNSPLHF. The CDR3 DNA sequence: TGTGCCAGCAGCTTACAGTCTATCGGTCGGGGACAGCCCTATAATTCACCCCTCCACTTT.